This T cell receptor beta chain was sequenced for a study of OX40 agonist ivuxolimab in advanced cancers. Study in general: A mean age of around 66 years, range roughly 23 to 79, was recorded, and approximately 79% were male.

V gave up 0 bases and J gave up 0 bases, with 8 bases separating them. Looked up from germline, CDR1 is MNHEY and CDR2 is SMNVEV (reference sequence). The CDR3 sequence is 15 residues long. TCRdb's table, derived via immunoSEQ multiplex PCR, lists solely in-frame clones and lacks some. Of about 21,000 clones in the sample, around 80% were seen once. On this clone itself: The antigen is undetermined.

Study-level findings and limits: Clonal expansion was among the lowest in partial responders at 0.1-3.0 mg/kg, especially CD8+.

The cohort excluded patients with autoimmune disease history or systemic immunosuppression. Cycle 7 day 1, cycle 4 day 1, and baseline were the timepoints at which blood was sampled. The source material was CD4+ or CD8+ T cells sorted from blood, sampled in a trial of the OX40 agonist ivuxolimab. This sequence was found in an adult with an advanced solid tumor such as melanoma, head and neck, liver or kidney cancer. The chain uses TRBV27 and TRBJ2-5, with no clear D. The chain's CDR3 is CASSLSPLNQETQYF. As DNA, the CDR3 is TGTGCCAGCAGTTTATCCCCACTGAACCAAGAGACCCAGTACTTC.